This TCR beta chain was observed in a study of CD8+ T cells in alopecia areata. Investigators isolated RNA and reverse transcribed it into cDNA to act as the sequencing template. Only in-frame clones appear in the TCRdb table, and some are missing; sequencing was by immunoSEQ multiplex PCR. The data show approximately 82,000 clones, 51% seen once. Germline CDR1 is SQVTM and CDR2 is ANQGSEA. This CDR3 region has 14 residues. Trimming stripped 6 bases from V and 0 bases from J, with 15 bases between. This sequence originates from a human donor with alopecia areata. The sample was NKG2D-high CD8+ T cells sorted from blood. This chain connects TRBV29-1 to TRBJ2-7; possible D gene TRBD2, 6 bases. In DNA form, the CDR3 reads TGCAGCGTAGTCCTCGAGACTAGCTCCTACGAGCAGTACTTC. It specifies CSVVLETSSYEQYF.